What follows describes a single T cell receptor (beta chain). Antigen: not known. TCRdb analysed the 5' RACE reads with MiXCR anew, one entry per CDR3 protein. The sample carries 450,000 or so distinct CDR3 sequences, around a sixth recorded once. The sample comes from a study of identical twins. Study-level points and caveats: Findings came from cross-sectional statistics, without long-term follow-up of donors. Abundant beta clonotypes from cord blood bore fewer insertions; memory repertoires lacked this pattern.

The V and J ends lost 1 base and 4 bases respectively, with 15 bases between them. The CDR3 is 16 residues long. Germline values: CDR1 SGHTA, CDR2 FQGNSA. The rearrangement joins TRBV7-2 to TRBJ2-3; TRBD2 is a possible D gene (5 bases). This receptor was taken from a man in his fifties in good health. The sample comprised naive T cells sorted from blood. CDR3 region: CASSLDLWRAADTQYF. The CDR3 DNA reads as TGTGCCAGCAGCTTAGACCTCTGGCGGGCGGCAGATACGCAGTATTTT.